This is a list of T cell receptor beta chains from one sample in a study of regulatory T cells in long-lasting Graves disease. TCRdb fed the multiplex PCR reads into MiXCR, producing one record per CDR3 protein. This table has roughly 500,000 distinct CDR3 sequences, around 12% appearing once. The sample was also linked to a second study, of T cells in Graves' hyperthyroidism and ophthalmopathy.

The source was peripheral blood mononuclear cells (PBMCs), collected at new diagnosis, from a patient treated with antithyroid drugs. The receptors here all came from a woman aged 25 to 39 with Graves disease. Both conserved end residues are part of each CDR3. The D gene is left open where the match is weak. Clone size appears in some rows only: once, few, many, or a class for an expanded clone.

j_gene,d_gene,abundance,v_gene,CDR3nt,CDR3aa
TRBJ1-2,.,.,TRBV28,TGTGCCAGCAGTTTTTCCACGAGGCGGGGTGGCTACATCTTC,CASSFSTRRGGYIF
TRBJ1-1,.,many,TRBV28,TGTGCCAGCAGTTTAAAATACGGTATTACAGGACTCAGGAACACTGAAGCTTTCTTT,CASSLKYGITGLRNTEAFF
TRBJ2-5,.,many,TRBV4-1,TGCGCCAGCAGCCCTTTGGGGGGCGGGCAAGAGACCCAGTACTTC,CASSPLGGGQETQYF
TRBJ2-7,TRBD1,many,TRBV7-9,TGTGCCAGCAGCTTTATACCGGGACAGCACTTCTCCTACGAGCAGTACTTC,CASSFIPGQHFSYEQYF
TRBJ2-1,.,few,TRBV27,TGTGCCAGCAGCCCCCGGAGCCAATCGATCGATGAGCAGTTCTTC,CASSPRSQSIDEQFF
TRBJ1-5,.,many,TRBV30,TGTGCCTGGAGTGGAAGAGGGGCCAATCAGCCCCAGCATTTT,CAWSGRGANQPQHF
TRBJ2-1,.,.,TRBV24-1,TGTGCCACCAGTGACTCAGGGATGGAGGGTTACAATGAGCAGTTCTTC,CATSDSGMEGYNEQFF
TRBJ2-5,.,many,TRBV7-8,TGTGCCAGCAGTCCGTTTGAGACCCAGTACTTC,CASSPFETQYF
TRBJ1-6,.,many,TRBV12-3/TRBV12-4,TGTGCCAGCAGTTTGAACAGGGCTTCACCCCTCCACTTT,CASSLNRASPLHF
TRBJ2-7,.,many,TRBV28,TGTGCCAGCAGTTCCCCCAGTCTTAGCGGTACCTACGAGCAGTACTTC,CASSSPSLSGTYEQYF
TRBJ2-1,.,many,TRBV7-9,TGTGCCAGCAGCTTATCAGCGGACTTCTACAATGAGCAGTTCTTC,CASSLSADFYNEQFF
TRBJ2-7,TRBD2,many,TRBV10-3,TGTGCCATCACGCGGGAGGGCCTATACGAGCAGTACTTC,CAITREGLYEQYF
TRBJ1-1,TRBD1,many,TRBV10-3,TGTGCCATCAGTGGGGAGGGGACAGGGGCTGCTTTCTTT,CAISGEGTGAAFF
TRBJ2-1,TRBD2,many,TRBV7-9,TGTGCCAGCAGCTTGGGTACTAGCGGGAGGAATCAGCAGTTCTTC,CASSLGTSGRNQQFF
TRBJ1-6,.,.,TRBV30,TGTGCCTGGAGTGTACGAGGGCCCTGGGGACCCCTCCACTTT,CAWSVRGPWGPLHF
TRBJ2-3,.,many,TRBV20-1,TGCAGTGCTAGAGAAGTGCACGCAGATACGCAGTATTTT,CSAREVHADTQYF
TRBJ1-1,.,.,TRBV28,TGTGCCAGCAGTTTATGGGGGGAAGGGTTAAACACTGAAGCTTTCTTT,CASSLWGEGLNTEAFF
TRBJ2-3,TRBD2,many,TRBV20-1,TGCAGTGCCGACAACGTGCGGGAGGAACCAGATACGCAGTATTTT,CSADNVREEPDTQYF
TRBJ2-1,TRBD2,many,TRBV6-9,TGTGCCAGCAGTTACTTCCTGACTAGCGGGAGGTTTGGTGAGCAGTTCTTC,CASSYFLTSGRFGEQFF
TRBJ2-1,TRBD2,many,TRBV9,TGTGCCAGCAGCCCTGGGGGGGTCTATGAGCAGTTCTTC,CASSPGGVYEQFF
TRBJ2-2,.,few,TRBV4-3,TGCGCCAGCAGCCAAGATCGGAGCGGACTGAACACCGGGGAGCTGTTTTTT,CASSQDRSGLNTGELFF
TRBJ2-7,.,.,TRBV2,TGTGCCAGCAGTGTGACTACGTTAACCTACGAGCAGTACTTC,CASSVTTLTYEQYF
TRBJ2-5,.,.,TRBV6-4,TGTGCCAGCAGTAAAGGGTCAGGTGACCAAGAGACCCAGTACTTC,CASSKGSGDQETQYF
TRBJ2-7,TRBD2,.,TRBV7-9,TGTGCCAGCAGCCCTGGACTAGCGGGGGGTCCCGTCTACGAGCAGTACTTC,CASSPGLAGGPVYEQYF
TRBJ2-5,TRBD2,many,TRBV27,TGTGCCAGCAGTTTATTGGGGCGGGAGGGAGAGACCCAGTACTTC,CASSLLGREGETQYF
TRBJ2-1,TRBD2,many,TRBV20-1,TGCAGTGCGAGACTAGCGGGAGATCTCTACAATGAGCAGTTCTTC,CSARLAGDLYNEQFF
TRBJ2-1,.,few,TRBV3-1,TGTGCCAGCAGCCAAGTAACTCCGGGAGAATCCTACAATGAGCAGTTCTTC,CASSQVTPGESYNEQFF
TRBJ2-5,.,many,TRBV13,TGTGCCAGCAGCTTGCTCGGGGGGACAAGCCAAGAGACCCAGTACTTC,CASSLLGGTSQETQYF
TRBJ2-7,TRBD2,many,TRBV5-1,TGCGCCAGCAGCCCCGGGCCACTAGCGGGAGGCGGCGAGCAGTACTTC,CASSPGPLAGGGEQYF
TRBJ1-5,.,few,TRBV28,TGTGCCAGCAGTCTTCAGGAATCCTATCAGCCCCAGCATTTT,CASSLQESYQPQHF
TRBJ1-1,.,.,TRBV5-1,TGCGCCAGCAGCTATGGCACTGAAGATTTCTTT,CASSYGTEDFF
TRBJ1-4,.,many,TRBV6-1,TGTGCCAGCAGAGACGGGGGTGATGAAAAACTGTTTTTT,CASRDGGDEKLFF
TRBJ2-5,.,.,TRBV24-1,TGTGCCACCAGTGATCCGCGGCAGGGTGGGGAGACCCAGTACTTC,CATSDPRQGGETQYF
TRBJ2-2,TRBD2,many,TRBV3-1,TGTGCCAGCAGGGGGACTAGCGGGCACACCGGGGAGCTGTTTTTT,CASRGTSGHTGELFF
TRBJ2-7,TRBD1,few,TRBV5-1,TGCGCCAGCAGCTCTCGACAGGGAGTCGAGCAGTACTTC,CASSSRQGVEQYF
TRBJ1-1,.,many,TRBV12-3/TRBV12-4,TGTGCCAGCAGTTTACATCGAACGGAAGCTTTCTTT,CASSLHRTEAFF
TRBJ2-3,.,many,TRBV5-4,TGTGCCAGCAGAAGATCCTCTTCAAGGGCGCAGTATTTT,CASRRSSSRAQYF
TRBJ1-2,.,.,TRBV3-1,TGTGCCAGCAGCCAAGATGTTGGCGGGAGAGCGGGCTACACCTTC,CASSQDVGGRAGYTF
TRBJ2-2,.,many,TRBV7-3,TGTGCCAGCAGCTTGAATGGGGAGCTGTTTTTT,CASSLNGELFF
TRBJ2-3,.,few,TRBV25-1,TGTGCCAGCAGTGAATCTAAAGGCGCGTCGGCGCAGTATTTT,CASSESKGASAQYF
TRBJ2-1,TRBD2,.,TRBV7-2,TGTGCCAGCAGCGTGGCCGGGACTAGCGGGAGTGGCCGCCTCAATGAGCAGTTCTTC,CASSVAGTSGSGRLNEQFF
TRBJ2-7,TRBD2,many,TRBV7-2,TGTGCCAGCAGCTTTATAGCGGGAATTGACTACGAGCAGTACTTC,CASSFIAGIDYEQYF
TRBJ1-1,.,many,TRBV19,TGTGCCAGTACGCTGGGGTACACTGAAGCTTTCTTT,CASTLGYTEAFF
TRBJ2-6,.,many,TRBV20-1,TGCAGTGCTAGGGAGGGGGCTGGGGCCAACGTCCTGACTTTC,CSAREGAGANVLTF
TRBJ2-4,TRBD2,.,TRBV9,TGTGCCAGCAGCGTGGACTTAGCGGGGAACATTCAGTACTTC,CASSVDLAGNIQYF
TRBJ2-4,.,many,TRBV12-3/TRBV12-4,TGTGCCAGCAGTGCCCCGGGGGTTGGCAAAAACATTCAGTACTTC,CASSAPGVGKNIQYF
TRBJ1-1,TRBD1,many,TRBV10-3,TGTGCCGCCAGGGGGTCCCAGTGGACTGAAGCTTTCTTT,CAARGSQWTEAFF
TRBJ2-7,.,many,TRBV6-1,TGTGCCAGCAGGGTACAGGGAGCCGGCCACGAGCAGTACTTC,CASRVQGAGHEQYF
TRBJ2-7,TRBD1,.,TRBV13,TGTGCCAGCAGCTTAGGCGGGACAGGGGGTGAAGAGCAGTACTTC,CASSLGGTGGEEQYF
TRBJ2-7,.,.,TRBV4-2,TGTGCCAGCAGCCAAGATCGAGGAGGGGACACCTACGAGCAGTACTTC,CASSQDRGGDTYEQYF
TRBJ2-3,.,few,TRBV6-5,TGTGCCAGCAGTTACTCGCTCGGGTTGGCAGATACGCAGTATTTT,CASSYSLGLADTQYF
TRBJ1-3,.,.,TRBV7-9,TGTGCCAGCAGCTCTAAGAACGGAAACACCATATATTTT,CASSSKNGNTIYF
TRBJ1-5,.,.,TRBV19,TGTGCCAGTAGTATACCAGGCGCTCCGAATCAGCCCCAGCATTTT,CASSIPGAPNQPQHF